This TCR beta chain was documented in a study of radiotherapy plus CTLA-4 blockade in lung cancer. In the study overall: Disease control was present in 30% to 35% of patients, and objective responses in around 20%.

As to this clone: Its antigen remains unidentified.

The CDR3 is made up of 15 amino acids. V was pared by 4 bases and J by 4 bases, with 17 bases between. Germline lookup yields CDR1 MNHNS and CDR2 SASEGT. Study-wide results and limits: TCR clones originating in tumors grew in number in blood after radiotherapy plus ipilimumab. Interferon-beta and early blood T cell clone dynamics reportedly predicted response best.

Clones were read by immunoSEQ multiplex PCR, and TCRdb kept only the in-frame ones, dropping some. The repertoire consists of roughly 92,000 clones, with around 86% occurring once and the leading ten covering more than 2%. The TCR was taken from a human donor with non-small cell lung cancer who had a partial response to radiotherapy plus ipilimumab. This sequence joins TRBV6-1 and TRBJ2-7; either TRBD1 or TRBD2 may fit D (5 bases each). This specimen was peripheral blood, taken from a patient treated with radiotherapy plus ipilimumab. DNA for the CDR3: TGTGCCAGCAGTGTAGCGCCAGGGTACCAATACGAGCAGTACGTC. Amino acid sequence: CASSVAPGYQYEQYV.